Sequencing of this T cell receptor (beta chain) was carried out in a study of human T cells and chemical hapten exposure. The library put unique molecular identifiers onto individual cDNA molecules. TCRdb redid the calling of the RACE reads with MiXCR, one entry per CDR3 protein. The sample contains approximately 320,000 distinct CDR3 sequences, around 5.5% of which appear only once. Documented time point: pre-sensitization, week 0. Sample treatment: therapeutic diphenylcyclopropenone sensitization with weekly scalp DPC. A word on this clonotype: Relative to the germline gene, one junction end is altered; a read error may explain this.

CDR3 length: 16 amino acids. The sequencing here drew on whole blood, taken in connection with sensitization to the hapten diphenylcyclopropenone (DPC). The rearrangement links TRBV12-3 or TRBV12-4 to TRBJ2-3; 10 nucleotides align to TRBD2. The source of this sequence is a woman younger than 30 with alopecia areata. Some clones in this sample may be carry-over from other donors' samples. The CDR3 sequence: CACSLAGGSSTDTQYF. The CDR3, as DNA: TGTGCCTGCAGTTTAGCGGGGGGCTCTAGCACAGATACGCAGTATTTT.